The next 22 T cell receptor beta chains were all read from a single sample in a study of regulatory T cells in long-lasting Graves disease. Building the TCR beta libraries relied on iRepertoire HTBI primers, and CDR3 regions underwent Arm-PCR. In TCRdb, the multiplex PCR reads were re-called with MiXCR into one record per CDR3 protein. The data show about 470,000 distinct CDR3 sequences, about 16% seen once. Documented time point: newly diagnosed GD, antithyroid drugs for less than 3 months. The TCR library used RNA extracted from PBMCs. These sequences were also reported in another study, on T cells in Graves' hyperthyroidism and ophthalmopathy.

The material sequenced was peripheral blood mononuclear cells (PBMCs), taken at new diagnosis, from a patient treated with antithyroid drugs. The origin of the receptors is a man aged 35 to 55 with Graves disease.

This rearrangement joins TRBV12-3 or TRBV12-4 to TRBJ2-7, with D tentatively TRBD1 (7 bases). The V end was cut by 5 bases, the J end by 5 bases, with 13 bases between. The length of the CDR3 is 13 residues. CDR3 nucleotide sequence: TGTGCCAGCAGTGCGGGACAGCACCACGAGCAGTACTTC. Translating gives CASSAGQHHEQYF.

This chain joins TRBV6-6 and TRBJ2-3; D is ambiguous. Germline CDR1 and CDR2: MNHNY and SVGAGI (reference sequence). This CDR3 is 16 amino acids long. Trimming pared 0 bases from V and 4 bases from J, leaving 14 bases between. The CDR3: CASSYSGLSAPDTQYF. In DNA, the CDR3 is TGTGCCAGCAGTTACTCGGGTTTGTCTGCTCCAGATACGCAGTATTTT.

This clonotype was seen repeatedly, ten times or more. V is TRBV12-3 or TRBV12-4 and J is TRBJ1-4; the match to TRBD1 covers 8 bases. Germline trimming cut 5 bases from V and 8 bases from J; bases unmatched to any gene: 10. This CDR3 region has 15 residues. Here the CDR3 reads CASSPRTGTGEKLFF. The CDR3 DNA reads as TGTGCCAGCAGTCCCCGGACAGGGACCGGAGAAAAACTGTTTTTT.

The CDR3 spells CASSLQGARQFF. DNA for the CDR3: TGTGCCAGCAGTCTACAGGGGGCGAGGCAGTTCTTC. V and J are TRBV27 and TRBJ2-1; 9 nucleotides agree with TRBD1. Germline-derived CDR1 and CDR2 are MNHEY and SMNVEV (reference sequence). The ends lost 5 bases at V and 12 bases at J; junction bases unmatched: 5. CDR3 length: 12 amino acids.

On this clonotype: A much larger clone is a single base away; this may be a read error. The chain employs TRBV6-1 and TRBJ1-5; a weak D match, TRBD1 (5 bases). CDR3 size: 15 residues. V was trimmed by 6 bases and J by 3 bases, leaving 15 bases between them. Per germline, CDR1 MNHNS and CDR2 SASEGT. The CDR3 DNA reads TGTGCCAGCAGGAGGGACTCGAATCACAATCAGCCCCAGCATTTT. It encodes CASRRDSNHNQPQHF.

This clonotype was counted many times. J is TRBJ2-2 and V is TRBV20-1; 7 nucleotides line up with TRBD1. Germline loops: CDR1 DFQATT, CDR2 SNEGSKA (reference sequence). The CDR3 covers 15 residues. V was pared by 6 bases and J by 6 bases, with 13 bases of the junction left unmatched. The DNA for the CDR3 is TGCAGTGCCCCACAAATTGAACAGGGGTCCGGGGAGCTGTTTTTT. Protein product: CSAPQIEQGSGELFF.

This clonotype was recorded at least ten times. The CDR3 loop reads CASSQGQLMNTEAFF. Written as DNA, the CDR3 is TGTGCCAGCAGCCAAGGACAGCTCATGAACACTGAAGCTTTCTTT. The chain is built from TRBV3-1 and TRBJ1-1, with D maybe TRBD1 (5 bases). This CDR3 is 15 amino acids long. The ends were cut back, 1 base at V and 0 bases at J, with 9 bases in the middle. CDR1 and CDR2 (germline): LGHDT, YNNKEL (reference sequence).

The table lists this clonotype with many counts. This chain uses TRBV15 with TRBJ2-1, with TRBD2 matching over 12 bases. The ends lost 3 bases at V and 8 bases at J; junction bases unmatched: 11. CDR3 length equals 17 residues. Germline CDR1 LNHNV, CDR2 YYDKDF (reference sequence). In DNA form, the CDR3 reads TGTGCCACCAGCAGCCACCCTAGCGGGAGGGCCCGAGATGAGCAGTTCTTC. Translated, it gives CATSSHPSGRARDEQFF. Looking up the rest from reference TRBV15 and TRBJ2-1 gives the full variable domain: DAMVIQNPRYQVTQFGKPVTLSCSQTLNHNVMYWYQQKSSQAPKLLFHYYDKDFNNEADTPDNFQSRRPNTSFCFLDIRSPGLGDTAMYLCATSSHPSGRARDEQFFGPGTRLTVL.

The chain has TRBV7-9 and TRBJ2-4; 10 positions agree with TRBD2. The CDR3 length is 16 residues. Germline CDR1 reads SEHNR; CDR2 reads FQNEAQ (reference sequence). With V trimmed by 1 base and J by 6 bases, 6 bases remained unmatched. CDR3 amino acids: CASSLVQASGRNIQYF. The CDR3 coding sequence is TGTGCCAGCAGCTTAGTTCAAGCTAGCGGGAGAAACATTCAGTACTTC.

V gene TRBV2 combines with J gene TRBJ1-5, with 8 bases lining up with TRBD1. Germline V gives CDR1 SNHLY, CDR2 FYNNEI. Unmatched junction bases numbered 7, after V lost 4 bases and J lost 5 bases. The CDR3 contains 15 residues. The CDR3 is CASSVETGVDQPQHF. The DNA of the CDR3 is TGTGCCAGCAGTGTCGAGACAGGGGTAGATCAGCCCCAGCATTTT.

For the CDR3, the DNA is TGTGCCAGCAGTTTATCAACTAATGAAAAACTGTTTTTT. It specifies CASSLSTNEKLFF. V is TRBV27 and J is TRBJ1-4; D is uncertain. CDR1 and CDR2 from the germline V gene are MNHEY and SMNVEV (reference sequence). V lost 0 bases to trimming and J lost 1 base, with 0 bases between them. The CDR3 is made up of 13 amino acids.

This clonotype was observed a handful of times. The chain joins TRBV27 to TRBJ2-2, with 10 bases identical to TRBD1. The V gene's germline CDR1 is MNHEY and CDR2 SMNVEV (reference sequence). The CDR3 consists of 18 residues. With V trimmed by 4 bases and J by 4 bases, 12 bases remained unmatched. DNA of the CDR3: TGTGCCAGCAGTTCCCAACTCCGGGACAGGGGCGCCACCGGGGAGCTGTTTTTT. Protein product: CASSSQLRDRGATGELFF.

CDR3 DNA sequence: TGCAGCGTCAGGGCCGGGGACAGGGGCCATGGCTACACCTTC. It translates to CSVRAGDRGHGYTF. The chain couples TRBV29-1 to TRBJ1-2; TRBD1 aligns across 10 bases. CDR3 length: 14 residues. Germline V gene sequence: CDR1 SQVTM, CDR2 ANQGSEA. Trimming took 6 bases from V and 6 from J; bases not matched to a gene: 10.

This clonotype was observed a handful of times. The chain couples TRBV28 to TRBJ2-1; possible D gene TRBD1, 7 bases. Germline V gene data show CDR1 as MDHEN and CDR2 as SYDVKM. V dropped 4 bases and J dropped 16 bases, with 11 bases sitting between them. There are 10 residues in the CDR3. CDR3 DNA: TGTGCCAGCAGTTACAGGGGACTTTTCTTC. Its translation: CASSYRGLFF.

This clonotype has only a few counts. This chain uses TRBV6-1 with TRBJ2-4; 9 positions match TRBD2. J was trimmed by 8 bases and V by 8 bases; bases with no gene match: 13. The CDR3 is 15 amino acids. Germline-derived CDR1 and CDR2 are MNHNS and SASEGT. This CDR3 reads CASREVVSGRHIQYF. The CDR3 nucleotides are TGTGCCAGCCGGGAAGTGGTTAGCGGGAGACACATTCAGTACTTC.

Comments on this clonotype: Given a much more abundant clone one base away, this may be a read error. The chain joins TRBV7-9 to TRBJ1-1, with no clear D. The germline V gene has CDR1 SEHNR and CDR2 FQNEAQ (reference sequence). CDR3 length: 13 residues. DNA of the CDR3: TGTGCCAGCAGCTTAGGGGAATACACTGAAGCTCTCTTT. Its protein product is CASSLGEYTEALF. Full variable domain (outside the CDR3, taken from reference TRBV7-9 and TRBJ1-1): DTGVSQNPRHKITKRGQNVTFRCDPISEHNRLYWYRQTLGQGPEFLTYFQNEAQLEKSRLLSDRFSAERPKGSFSTLEIQRTEQGDSAMYLCASSLGEYTEALFGQGTRLTVV.

This clonotype was recorded at least ten times. This chain connects TRBV20-1 to TRBJ2-7; D is uncertain. Germline loops: CDR1 DFQATT, CDR2 SNEGSKA (reference sequence). V was shortened by 2 bases and J by 6 bases, with 20 bases between the two germline ends. The CDR3 has 15 residues. The CDR3 loop reads CSARPMGILRSEQYF. CDR3 nucleotides: TGCAGTGCTAGACCAATGGGAATCCTTAGGAGCGAGCAGTACTTC.

For this clonotype: This may be a read error, as it is one base from a much larger clone. Since no conserved phenylalanine or tryptophan closes the CDR3, a read error is the likely cause. J is TRBJ1-2 and V is TRBV6-1; possible D gene TRBD1, 5 bases. The V gene's germline CDR1 is MNHNS and CDR2 SASEGT. Trimming took 4 bases from V and 2 from J, leaving 8 bases between them. The CDR3 is 13 amino acids. DNA of the CDR3: TGTGCCAGCAGTGTGCCAGGGAACTATGGCTACACCCTC. It codes for CASSVPGNYGYTL.

This clonotype showed up just a few times. This chain joins TRBV9 and TRBJ2-5; 9 positions agree with TRBD2. With V trimmed by 0 bases and J by 2 bases, 2 bases remained unmatched. The CDR3 loop spans 15 amino acids. Germline V gives CDR1 SGDLS, CDR2 YYNGEE. CDR3 in DNA: TGTGCCAGCAGCGTAGGGACTAGCGAACAAGAGACCCAGTACTTC. It translates to CASSVGTSEQETQYF.

This clonotype was detected ten times or more. Its ends do not fully match the called genes, so a read error is possible. The chain combines TRBV11-3 with TRBJ1-1; 8 bases align to TRBD1. The germline gives CDR1 SGHNT, CDR2 YENEEA. The CDR3 contains 12 residues. The CDR3 sequence is CASSAHMTGAGF. CDR3 nucleotide sequence: TGTGCCAGCAGCGCCCACATGACAGGGGCGGGCTTT.

As concerns this clonotype: Given a much more abundant clone one base away, this may be a read error. The J gene is TRBJ2-3, the V gene TRBV28, with D perhaps assigned TRBD1 or TRBD2 (5 bases each). Germline-derived CDR1 and CDR2 are MDHEN and SYDVKM. The CDR3 consists of 15 residues. CDR3 in amino acids: CASSSRQGPTDTLYF. As DNA, the CDR3 is TGTGCCAGCAGTTCTCGGCAGGGACCCACAGATACGCTGTATTTT.

This clonotype has only one observation. The V and J genes are TRBV2 and TRBJ2-3, with 7 bases that match TRBD2. The germline gives CDR1 SNHLY, CDR2 FYNNEI. CDR3 size: 14 residues. V was clipped by 5 bases and J by 6 bases; unmatched bases: 8. CDR3 protein: CASSLTSQRDTQYF. The CDR3 DNA reads TGTGCCAGCAGTTTGACTAGCCAGCGGGATACGCAGTATTTT. Supplemented by reference TRBV2 and TRBJ2-3, the full variable domain reads EPEVTQTPSHQVTQMGQEVILRCVPISNHLYFYWYRQILGQKVEFLVSFYNNEISEKSEIFDDQFSVERPDGSNFTLKIRSTKLEDSAMYFCASSLTSQRDTQYFGPGTRLTVL.